Below, 11 T cell receptor beta chains from the same sample are listed, as sequenced in a study of cytomegalovirus exposure and HLA in healthy donors. Primers included in the PCR were 60 Vbeta and 13 Jbeta primers. TCRdb keeps only in-frame clones here, not all; method: immunoSEQ multiplex PCR. The sample holds 200,000 or so clones, 65% to 85% seen once. Specimen: PBMCs. Source of these receptors: a man between 50 and 59 years old in good health and CMV-seronegative.

CDR3 region: CASSVGPRPLIQPQHF. CDR3 nucleotide sequence: TGTGCCAGCAGTGTGGGCCCCCGCCCCCTAATTCAGCCCCAGCATTTT. The rearrangement uses TRBV27 and TRBJ1-5, with D hard to call. This CDR3 region has 16 residues. Germline loops: CDR1 MNHEY, CDR2 SMNVEV (reference sequence). With 5 bases removed from V and 6 bases from J, the gap between germline ends came to 20 bases.

The table lists this clone with a few counts. The chain links TRBV7-6 to TRBJ2-7; 7 nucleotides align to TRBD2. Germline loops: CDR1 SGHVS, CDR2 FNYEAQ. The ends lost 1 base at V and 0 bases at J; junction bases unmatched: 12. The CDR3 runs 18 residues. CDR3 DNA: TGTGCCAGCAGCTTAGGGGTGGCTAGCGGATTCTTCTCCTACGAGCAGTACTTC. It encodes CASSLGVASGFFSYEQYF.

The gene calls are TRBV4-1 and TRBJ2-7; a possible D gene is TRBD1 (5 bases). Germline V gene data show CDR1 as MGHRA and CDR2 as YSYEKL. V lost 1 base to trimming and J lost 2 bases, with 9 bases between them. CDR3 length: 14 amino acids. For the CDR3, the DNA is TGCGCCAGCAGCCAAGGGACACAGACCTACGAGCAGTACTTC. Protein product: CASSQGTQTYEQYF.

The chain uses TRBV18 and TRBJ2-3; 11 bases map to TRBD1. Trimming cost V 5 bases and J 2 bases; bases outside gene matches: 6. Per germline, CDR1 KGHSH and CDR2 LQKENI. CDR3 length: 16 residues. CDR3 region: CASSAGTGGPTDTQYF. CDR3 bases: TGTGCCAGCTCAGCCGGGACAGGGGGGCCCACAGATACGCAGTATTTT. The full variable domain, with the rest looked up from reference TRBV18 and TRBJ2-3, is NAGVMQNPRHLVRRRGQEARLRCSPMKGHSHVYWYRQLPEEGLKFMVYLQKENIIDESGMPKERFSAEFPKEGPSILRIQQVVRGDSAAYFCASSAGTGGPTDTQYFGPGTRLTVL.

The chain uses TRBV5-1 and TRBJ2-5; D unclear. V was clipped by 2 bases and J by 4 bases, with 15 bases between them. Germline CDR1 SGHRS, CDR2 YFSETQ. The length of the CDR3 is 15 residues. CDR3 DNA: TGCGCCAGCAGCTTAGACACCCCTTACACAGAGACCCAGTACTTC. Translation: CASSLDTPYTETQYF.

This rearrangement joins TRBV7-2 to TRBJ2-7, with a weak D call TRBD2 (7 bases). This CDR3 has 15 residues. V lost 0 bases to trimming and J lost 3 bases, with 12 bases between them. CDR1 is SGHTA, CDR2 FQGNSA, per germline. Written as DNA, the CDR3 is TGTGCCAGCAGCTTAGCACGCGGGGGCGTCTACGAGCAGTACTTC. Translation: CASSLARGGVYEQYF. Full variable domain (rest looked up from reference TRBV7-2 and TRBJ2-7): GAGVSQSPSNKVTEKGKDVELRCDPISGHTALYWYRQSLGQGLEFLIYFQGNSAPDKSGLPSDRFSAERTGGSVSTLTIQRTQQEDSAVYLCASSLARGGVYEQYFGPGTRLTVT.

The CDR3 here is CAISESFPGTNTGELFF. CDR3 nucleotide sequence: TGTGCCATCAGTGAGTCGTTTCCAGGGACAAACACCGGGGAGCTGTTTTTT. J is TRBJ2-2 and V is TRBV10-3, with D maybe TRBD1 (6 bases). Looked up from germline, CDR1 is ENHRY and CDR2 is SYGVKD. The CDR3 loop spans 17 amino acids. V shed 0 bases and J shed 2 bases, with 13 bases lying between them.

The rearrangement joins TRBV19 to TRBJ1-4, with TRBD1 identical over 9 bases. There are 15 residues in the CDR3. Per the germline V gene, CDR1 is LNHDA and CDR2 is SQIVND (reference sequence). J gave up 7 bases and V 5 bases, and 8 bases lay outside the gene matches. The CDR3 sequence is CASSVQGAQAEKLFF. CDR3 DNA sequence: TGTGCCAGTAGTGTACAGGGGGCGCAGGCTGAAAAACTGTTTTTT.

The V call is TRBV6-1, the J call TRBJ2-1, with TRBD2 matching over 10 bases. Germline V gives CDR1 MNHNS, CDR2 SASEGT. V lost 7 bases, J lost 4 bases, and 10 bases stayed unmatched. The CDR3 runs to 16 residues. DNA of the CDR3: TGTGCCAGCAATGAGGCTAGCGGGAGAAGATACAATGAGCAGTTCTTC. Translation gives CASNEASGRRYNEQFF.

The V gene is TRBV7-6, the J gene TRBJ1-1; D is perhaps TRBD1 (5 bases). Germline CDR1 is SGHVS and CDR2 is FNYEAQ. Trimming took off 5 bases at V and 1 base at J, with 14 bases between the two ends. The CDR3 is 15 amino acids. CDR3 bases: TGTGCCAGCAGCCCTAGGGGCAGCCAGAACACTGAAGCTTTCTTT. Protein product: CASSPRGSQNTEAFF.

This clone was detected a few times. The chain couples TRBV10-3 to TRBJ2-7; TRBD2 matches 7 bases. This CDR3 spans 14 amino acids. The V and J ends lost 6 bases and 4 bases, in that order; junction bases with no gene match: 9. Germline V gene sequence: CDR1 ENHRY, CDR2 SYGVKD. The CDR3 nucleotides read TGTGCCATCAGGAGCGGCGGGAGTACTTACGAGCAGTACTTC. This gives the protein CAIRSGGSTYEQYF.